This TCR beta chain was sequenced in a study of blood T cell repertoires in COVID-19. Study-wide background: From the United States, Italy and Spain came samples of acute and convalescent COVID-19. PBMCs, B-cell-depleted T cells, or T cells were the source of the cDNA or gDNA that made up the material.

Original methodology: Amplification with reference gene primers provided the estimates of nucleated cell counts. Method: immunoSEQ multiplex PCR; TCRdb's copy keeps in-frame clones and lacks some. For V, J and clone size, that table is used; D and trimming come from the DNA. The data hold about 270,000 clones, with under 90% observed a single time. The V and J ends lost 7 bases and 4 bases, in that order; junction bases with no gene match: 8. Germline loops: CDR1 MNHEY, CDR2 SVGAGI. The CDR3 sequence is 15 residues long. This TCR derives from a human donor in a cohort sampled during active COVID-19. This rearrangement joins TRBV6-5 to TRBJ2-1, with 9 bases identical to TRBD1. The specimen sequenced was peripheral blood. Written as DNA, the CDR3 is TGTGCCAGCAATAGGGGACAGGGCCCTTACAATGAGCAGTTCTTC. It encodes CASNRGQGPYNEQFF.